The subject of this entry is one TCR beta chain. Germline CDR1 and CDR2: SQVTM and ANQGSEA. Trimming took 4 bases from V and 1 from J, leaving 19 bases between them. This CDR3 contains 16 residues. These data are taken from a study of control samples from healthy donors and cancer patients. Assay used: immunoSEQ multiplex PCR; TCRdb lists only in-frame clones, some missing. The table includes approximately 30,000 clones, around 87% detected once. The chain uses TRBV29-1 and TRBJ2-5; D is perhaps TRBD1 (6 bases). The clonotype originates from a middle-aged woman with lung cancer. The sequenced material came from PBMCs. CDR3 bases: TGCAGCGTTGGGGGGCCCCGACAGAACTTCCAAGAGACCCAGTACTTC. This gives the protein CSVGGPRQNFQETQYF. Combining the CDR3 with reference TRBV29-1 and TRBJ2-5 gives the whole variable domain SAVISQKPSRDICQRGTSLTIQCQVDSQVTMMFWYRQQPGQSLTLIATANQGSEATYESGFVIDKFPISRPNLTFSTLTVSNMSPEDSSIYLCSVGGPRQNFQETQYFGPGTRLLVL.